Detailed here is one T cell receptor beta chain. No antigen is known for it. Sequencing was performed with immunoSEQ multiplex PCR; in TCRdb, only in-frame clones are kept and a portion is missing. The data hold approximately 150,000 clones, with roughly 90% observed a single time. This sample is part of a study of T cell responses to AZD1222 COVID-19 vaccine. Whole-study results and caveats: Nearly half of spike-specific TCRs reportedly target unmutated variant regions. Donors were chiefly white British, with a greater number of females, and clonal diversity was perhaps underestimated.

The CDR3 length is 14 residues. The V end was cut by 7 bases, the J end by 2 bases, with 14 bases between. Per the germline V gene, CDR1 is MDHEN and CDR2 is SYDVKM. The receptor was derived from an adult who received the AZD1222 COVID-19 vaccine. Sequenced here: peripheral blood, sampled 28 days after the second AZD1222 dose. The V gene is TRBV28, the J gene TRBJ2-5; D is perhaps TRBD1 (6 bases). CDR3 in amino acids: CASTRGRWQETQYF. The CDR3, as DNA: TGTGCCAGCACCAGGGGCCGGTGGCAAGAGACCCAGTACTTC.